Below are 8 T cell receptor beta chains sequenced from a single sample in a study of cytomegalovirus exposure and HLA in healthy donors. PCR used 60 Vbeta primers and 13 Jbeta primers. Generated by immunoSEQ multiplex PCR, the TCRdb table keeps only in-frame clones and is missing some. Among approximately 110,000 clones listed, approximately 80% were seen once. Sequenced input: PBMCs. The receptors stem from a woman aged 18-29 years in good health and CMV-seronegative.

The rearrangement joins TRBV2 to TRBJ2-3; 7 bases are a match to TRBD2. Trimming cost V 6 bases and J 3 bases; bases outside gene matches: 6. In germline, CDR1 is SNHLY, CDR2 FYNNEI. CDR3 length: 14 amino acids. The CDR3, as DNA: TGTGCCAGCAGGGGGGGGACGATAACAGATACGCAGTATTTT. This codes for CASRGGTITDTQYF.

CDR3 sequence (DNA): TGTGCCAGCAGTTTATTGGACAGAGTGATGAACACTGAAGCTTTCTTT. Its protein product is CASSLLDRVMNTEAFF. The chain couples TRBV28 to TRBJ1-1; tentatively, D is TRBD1 (6 bases). V was clipped by 1 base and J by 0 bases, with 12 bases between them. CDR1 is MDHEN and CDR2 is SYDVKM in the germline V gene. CDR3 size: 16 residues.

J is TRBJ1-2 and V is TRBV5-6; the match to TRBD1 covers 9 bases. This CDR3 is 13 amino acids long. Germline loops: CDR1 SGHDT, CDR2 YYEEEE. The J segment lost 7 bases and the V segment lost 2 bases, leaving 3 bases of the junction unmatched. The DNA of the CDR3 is TGTGCCAGCAGCTTACAGGGGGCGCGTGGCTACACCTTC. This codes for CASSLQGARGYTF.

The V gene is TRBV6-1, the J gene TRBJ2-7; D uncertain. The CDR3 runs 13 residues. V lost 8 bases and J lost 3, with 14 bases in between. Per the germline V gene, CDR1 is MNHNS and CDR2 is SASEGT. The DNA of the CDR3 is TGTGCCAGCTCCCCCGTCGGCGACTACGAGCAGTACGTC. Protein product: CASSPVGDYEQYV.

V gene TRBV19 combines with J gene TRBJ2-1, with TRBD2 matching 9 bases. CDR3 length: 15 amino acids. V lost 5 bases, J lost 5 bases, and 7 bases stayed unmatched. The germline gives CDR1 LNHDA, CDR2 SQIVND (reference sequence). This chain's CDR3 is CASSPTAGGHNEQFF. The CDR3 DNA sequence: TGTGCCAGTAGTCCTACGGCGGGAGGGCACAATGAGCAGTTCTTC.

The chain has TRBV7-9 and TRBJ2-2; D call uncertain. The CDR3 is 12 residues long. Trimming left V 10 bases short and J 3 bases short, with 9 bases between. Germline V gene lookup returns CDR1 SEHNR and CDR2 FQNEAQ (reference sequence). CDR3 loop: CAKDTYTGELFF. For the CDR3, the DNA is TGTGCCAAAGACACTTACACCGGGGAGCTGTTTTTT.

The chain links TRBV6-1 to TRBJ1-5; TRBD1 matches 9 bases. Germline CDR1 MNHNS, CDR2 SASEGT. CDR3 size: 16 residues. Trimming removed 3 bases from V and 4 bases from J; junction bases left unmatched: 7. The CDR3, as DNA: TGTGCCAGCAGTGAGATACAGGGGGCGGGAAATCAGCCCCAGCATTTT. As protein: CASSEIQGAGNQPQHF.

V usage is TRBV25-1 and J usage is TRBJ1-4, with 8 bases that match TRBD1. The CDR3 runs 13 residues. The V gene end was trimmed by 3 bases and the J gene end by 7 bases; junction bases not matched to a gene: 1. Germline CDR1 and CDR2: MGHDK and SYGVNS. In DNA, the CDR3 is TGTGCCAGCAGTGACAGGGGGCGTGAAAAACTGTTTTTT. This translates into CASSDRGREKLFF. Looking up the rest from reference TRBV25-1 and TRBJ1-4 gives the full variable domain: EADIYQTPRYLVIGTGKKITLECSQTMGHDKMYWYQQDPGMELHLIHYSYGVNSTEKGDLSSESTVSRIRTEHFPLTLESARPSHTSQYLCASSDRGREKLFFGSGTQLSVL.